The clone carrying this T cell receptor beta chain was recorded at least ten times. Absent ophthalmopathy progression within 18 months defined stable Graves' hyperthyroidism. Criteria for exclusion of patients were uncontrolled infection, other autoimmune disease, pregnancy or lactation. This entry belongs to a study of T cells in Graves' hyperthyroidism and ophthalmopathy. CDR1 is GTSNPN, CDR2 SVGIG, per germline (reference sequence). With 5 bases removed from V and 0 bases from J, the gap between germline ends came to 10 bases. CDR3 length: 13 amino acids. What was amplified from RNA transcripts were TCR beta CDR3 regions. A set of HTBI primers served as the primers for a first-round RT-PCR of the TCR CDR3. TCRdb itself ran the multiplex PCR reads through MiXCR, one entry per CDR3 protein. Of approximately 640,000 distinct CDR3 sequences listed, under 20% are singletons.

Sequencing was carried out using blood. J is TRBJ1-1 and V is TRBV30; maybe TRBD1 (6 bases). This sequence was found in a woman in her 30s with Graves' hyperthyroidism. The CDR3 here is CAWGRGLNTEAFF. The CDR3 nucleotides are TGTGCCTGGGGTAGGGGGTTGAACACTGAAGCTTTCTTT.